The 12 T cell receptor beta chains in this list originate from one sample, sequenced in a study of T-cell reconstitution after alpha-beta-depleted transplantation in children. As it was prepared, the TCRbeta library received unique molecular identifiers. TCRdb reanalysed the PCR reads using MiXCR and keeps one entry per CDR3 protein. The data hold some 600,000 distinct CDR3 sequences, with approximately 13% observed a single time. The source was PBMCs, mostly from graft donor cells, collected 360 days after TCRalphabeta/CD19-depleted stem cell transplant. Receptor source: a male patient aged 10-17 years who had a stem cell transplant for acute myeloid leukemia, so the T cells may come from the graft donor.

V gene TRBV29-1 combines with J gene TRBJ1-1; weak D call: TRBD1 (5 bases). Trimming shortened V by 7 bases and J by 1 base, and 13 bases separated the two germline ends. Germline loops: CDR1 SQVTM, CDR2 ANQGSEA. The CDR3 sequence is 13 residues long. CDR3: CSGHQGTNTEAFF. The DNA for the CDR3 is TGCAGCGGACATCAGGGTACGAACACTGAAGCTTTCTTT.

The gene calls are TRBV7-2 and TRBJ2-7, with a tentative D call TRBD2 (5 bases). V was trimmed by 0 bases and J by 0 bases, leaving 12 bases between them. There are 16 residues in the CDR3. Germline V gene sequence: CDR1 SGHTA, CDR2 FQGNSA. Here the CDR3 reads CASSLAPSQNSYEQYF. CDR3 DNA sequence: TGTGCCAGCAGCTTAGCCCCTAGCCAGAACTCCTACGAGCAGTACTTC.

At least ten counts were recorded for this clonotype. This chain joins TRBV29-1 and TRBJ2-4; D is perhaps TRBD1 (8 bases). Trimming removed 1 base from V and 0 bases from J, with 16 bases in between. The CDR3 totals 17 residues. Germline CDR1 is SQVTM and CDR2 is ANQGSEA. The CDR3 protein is CSVEGTGRALAKNIQYF. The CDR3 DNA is TGCAGCGTTGAAGGGACAGGGAGGGCCCTAGCCAAAAACATTCAGTACTTC.

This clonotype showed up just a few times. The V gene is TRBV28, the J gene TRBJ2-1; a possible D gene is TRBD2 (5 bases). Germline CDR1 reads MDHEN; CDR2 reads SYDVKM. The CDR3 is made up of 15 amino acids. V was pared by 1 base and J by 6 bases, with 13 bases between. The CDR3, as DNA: TGTGCCAGCAGTTTATTCCCAGCGGCCCTCAATGAGCAGTTCTTC. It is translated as CASSLFPAALNEQFF.

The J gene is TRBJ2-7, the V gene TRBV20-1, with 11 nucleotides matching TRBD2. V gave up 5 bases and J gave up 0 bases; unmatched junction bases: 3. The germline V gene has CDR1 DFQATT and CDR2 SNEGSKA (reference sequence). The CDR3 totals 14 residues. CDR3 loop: CSAVAGGLSYEQYF. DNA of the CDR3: TGCAGTGCTGTAGCGGGAGGGCTCTCCTACGAGCAGTACTTC.

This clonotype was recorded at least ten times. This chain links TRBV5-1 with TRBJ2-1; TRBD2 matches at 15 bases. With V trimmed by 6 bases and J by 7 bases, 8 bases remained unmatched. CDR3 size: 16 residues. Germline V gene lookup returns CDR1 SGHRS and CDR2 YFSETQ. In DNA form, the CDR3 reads TGCGCCAGCATCCCGGGACTAGCGGGAGGAGGTAATGAGCAGTTCTTC. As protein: CASIPGLAGGGNEQFF.

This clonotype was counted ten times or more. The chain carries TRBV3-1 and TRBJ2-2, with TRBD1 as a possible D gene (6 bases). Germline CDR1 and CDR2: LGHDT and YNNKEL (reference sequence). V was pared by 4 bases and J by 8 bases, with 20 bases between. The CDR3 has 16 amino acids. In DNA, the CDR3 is TGTGCCAGCAGCCCACCCACATCAGGGGCTGCGGGGGAGCTGTTTTTT. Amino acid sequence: CASSPPTSGAAGELFF.

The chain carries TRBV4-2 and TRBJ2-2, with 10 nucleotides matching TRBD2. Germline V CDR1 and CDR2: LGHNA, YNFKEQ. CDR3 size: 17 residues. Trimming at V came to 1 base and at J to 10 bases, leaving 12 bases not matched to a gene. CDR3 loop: CASSQVHLAGEHEELFF. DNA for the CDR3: TGTGCCAGCAGCCAAGTGCATCTAGCGGGAGAACATGAGGAGCTGTTTTTT.

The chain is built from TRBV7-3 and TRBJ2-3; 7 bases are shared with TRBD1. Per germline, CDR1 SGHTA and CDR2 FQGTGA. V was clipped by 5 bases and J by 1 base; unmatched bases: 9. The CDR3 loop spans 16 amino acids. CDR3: CASSPETGLGTDTQYF. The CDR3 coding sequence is TGTGCCAGCAGCCCTGAGACAGGGCTGGGCACAGATACGCAGTATTTT.

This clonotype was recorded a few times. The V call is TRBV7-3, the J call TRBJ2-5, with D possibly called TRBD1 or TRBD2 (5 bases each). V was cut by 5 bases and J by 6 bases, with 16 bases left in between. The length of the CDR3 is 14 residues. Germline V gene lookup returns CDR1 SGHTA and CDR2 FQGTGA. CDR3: CASSPRDGWKTQYF. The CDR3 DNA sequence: TGTGCCAGCAGCCCCCGGGACGGGTGGAAGACCCAGTACTTC. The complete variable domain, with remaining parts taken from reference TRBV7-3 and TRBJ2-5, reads GAGVSQTPSNKVTEKGKYVELRCDPISGHTALYWYRQSLGQGPEFLIYFQGTGAADDSGLPNDRFFAVRPEGSVSTLKIQRTERGDSAVYLCASSPRDGWKTQYFGPGTRLLVL.

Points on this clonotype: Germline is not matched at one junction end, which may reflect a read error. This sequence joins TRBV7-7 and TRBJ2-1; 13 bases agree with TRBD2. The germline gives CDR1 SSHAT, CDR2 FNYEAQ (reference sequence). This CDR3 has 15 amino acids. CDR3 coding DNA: TGTGCTAGCAGCTCTAGGACTAGCGGGAGTGATGAGCAGTTCTTC. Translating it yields CASSSRTSGSDEQFF.

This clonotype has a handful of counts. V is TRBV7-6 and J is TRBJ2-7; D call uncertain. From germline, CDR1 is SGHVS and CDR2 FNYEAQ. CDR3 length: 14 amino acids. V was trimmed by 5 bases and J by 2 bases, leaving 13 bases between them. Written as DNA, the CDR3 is TGTGCCAGCAGCCTCAGCCCAAGGCCCTACGAGCAGTACTTC. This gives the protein CASSLSPRPYEQYF.